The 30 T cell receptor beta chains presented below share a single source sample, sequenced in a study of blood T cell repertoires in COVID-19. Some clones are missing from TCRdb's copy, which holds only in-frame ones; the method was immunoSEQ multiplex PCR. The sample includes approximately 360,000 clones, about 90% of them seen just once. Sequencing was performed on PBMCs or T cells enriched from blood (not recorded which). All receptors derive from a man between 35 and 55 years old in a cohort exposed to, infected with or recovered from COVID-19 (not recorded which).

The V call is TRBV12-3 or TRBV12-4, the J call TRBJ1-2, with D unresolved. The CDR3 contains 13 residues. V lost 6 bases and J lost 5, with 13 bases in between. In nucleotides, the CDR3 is TGTGCCAGCAGCTCACAAAACGATTATGGCTACACCTTC. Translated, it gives CASSSQNDYGYTF.

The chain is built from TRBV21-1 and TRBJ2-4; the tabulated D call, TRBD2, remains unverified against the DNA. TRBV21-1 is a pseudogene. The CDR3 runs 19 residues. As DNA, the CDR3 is TGTGCCAGCAGCAGATGGACTAGCGGGAGGGCTGTCACCAAAAACATTCAGTACTTC. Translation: CASSRWTSGRAVTKNIQYF.

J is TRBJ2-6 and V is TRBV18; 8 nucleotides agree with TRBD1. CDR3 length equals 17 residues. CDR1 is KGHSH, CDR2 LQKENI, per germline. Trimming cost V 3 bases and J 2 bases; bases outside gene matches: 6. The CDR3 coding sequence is TGTGCCAGCTCACCCGCGGACAGGGCGCCTGGGGCCAACGTCCTGACTTTC. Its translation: CASSPADRAPGANVLTF.

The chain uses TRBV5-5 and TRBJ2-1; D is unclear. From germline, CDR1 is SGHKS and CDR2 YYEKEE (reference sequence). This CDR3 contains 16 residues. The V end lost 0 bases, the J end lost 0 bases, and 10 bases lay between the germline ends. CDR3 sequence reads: CASSLAPVSSYNEQFF. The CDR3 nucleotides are TGTGCCAGCAGCTTGGCCCCCGTCAGCTCCTACAATGAGCAGTTCTTC.

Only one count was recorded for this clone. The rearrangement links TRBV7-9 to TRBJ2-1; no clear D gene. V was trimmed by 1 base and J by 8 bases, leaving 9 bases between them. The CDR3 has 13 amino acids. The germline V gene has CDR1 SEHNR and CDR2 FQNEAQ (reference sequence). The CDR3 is CASSLGQVYEQFF. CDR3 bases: TGTGCCAGCAGCTTAGGGCAGGTCTATGAGCAGTTCTTC.

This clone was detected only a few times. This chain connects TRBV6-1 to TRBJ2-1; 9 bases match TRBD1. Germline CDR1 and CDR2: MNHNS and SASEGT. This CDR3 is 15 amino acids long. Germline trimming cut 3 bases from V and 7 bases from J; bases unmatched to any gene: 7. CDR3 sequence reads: CASSEWGTGPNEQFF. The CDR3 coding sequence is TGTGCCAGCAGTGAGTGGGGGACAGGGCCTAATGAGCAGTTCTTC.

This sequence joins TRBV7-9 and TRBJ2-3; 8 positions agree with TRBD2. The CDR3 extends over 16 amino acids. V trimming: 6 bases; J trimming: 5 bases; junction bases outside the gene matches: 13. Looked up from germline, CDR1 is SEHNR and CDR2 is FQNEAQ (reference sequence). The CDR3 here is CASSQNSGTAGDTQYF. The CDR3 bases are TGTGCCAGCAGTCAAAATAGCGGGACCGCGGGAGATACGCAGTATTTT. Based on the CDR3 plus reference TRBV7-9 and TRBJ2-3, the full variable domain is DTGVSQNPRHKITKRGQNVTFRCDPISEHNRLYWYRQTLGQGPEFLTYFQNEAQLEKSRLLSDRFSAERPKGSFSTLEIQRTEQGDSAMYLCASSQNSGTAGDTQYFGPGTRLTVL.

This chain's CDR3 is CASSEAWGLGSYNEQFF. Written as DNA, the CDR3 is TGTGCCAGCAGTGAAGCCTGGGGACTTGGTTCCTACAATGAGCAGTTCTTC. The rearrangement uses TRBV6-1 and TRBJ2-1, with D possibly being TRBD2 (6 bases). This CDR3 region has 17 residues. The germline V and J ends were trimmed by 0 bases and 1 base, with 13 bases remaining between them. Germline CDR1 reads MNHNS; CDR2 reads SASEGT.

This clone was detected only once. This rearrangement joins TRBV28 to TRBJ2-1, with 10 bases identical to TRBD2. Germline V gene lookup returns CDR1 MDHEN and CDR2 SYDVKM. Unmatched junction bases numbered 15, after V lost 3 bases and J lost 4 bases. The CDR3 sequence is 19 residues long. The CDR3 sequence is CASSFLELAGGPFYNEQFF. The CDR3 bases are TGTGCCAGCAGTTTTTTGGAATTAGCGGGAGGACCCTTTTACAATGAGCAGTTCTTC.

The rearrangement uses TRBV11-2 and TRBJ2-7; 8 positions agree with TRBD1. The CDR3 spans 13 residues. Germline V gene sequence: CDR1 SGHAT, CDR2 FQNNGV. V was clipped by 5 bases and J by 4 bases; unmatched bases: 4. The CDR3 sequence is CASSPRGPYEQYF. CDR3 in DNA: TGTGCCAGCAGCCCCAGGGGGCCGTACGAGCAGTACTTC.

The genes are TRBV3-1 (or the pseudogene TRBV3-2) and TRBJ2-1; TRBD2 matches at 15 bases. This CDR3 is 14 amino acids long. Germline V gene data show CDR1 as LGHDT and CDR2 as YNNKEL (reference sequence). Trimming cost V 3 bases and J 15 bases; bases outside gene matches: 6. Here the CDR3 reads CASSQGGLAGGPFF. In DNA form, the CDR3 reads TGTGCCAGCAGCCAGGGGGGACTAGCGGGAGGCCCGTTCTTC.

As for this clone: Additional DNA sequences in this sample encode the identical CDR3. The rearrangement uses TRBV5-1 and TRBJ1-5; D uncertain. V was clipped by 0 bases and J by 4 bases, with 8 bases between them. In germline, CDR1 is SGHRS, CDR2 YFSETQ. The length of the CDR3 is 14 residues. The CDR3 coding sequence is TGCGCCAGCAGCTTGGGGGAGAGTAATCAGCCCCAGCATTTT. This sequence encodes CASSLGESNQPQHF. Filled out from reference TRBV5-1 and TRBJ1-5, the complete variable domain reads KAGVTQTPRYLIKTRGQQVTLSCSPISGHRSVSWYQQTPGQGLQFLFEYFSETQRNKGNFPGRFSGRQFSNSRSEMNVSTLELGDSALYLCASSLGESNQPQHFGDGTRLSIL.

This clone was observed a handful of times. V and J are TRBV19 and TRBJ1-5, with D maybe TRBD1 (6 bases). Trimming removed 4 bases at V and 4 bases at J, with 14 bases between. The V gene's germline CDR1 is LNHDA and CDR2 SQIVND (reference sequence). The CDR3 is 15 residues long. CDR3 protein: CASSTGLDRNQPQHF. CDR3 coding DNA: TGTGCCAGTAGTACGGGGCTCGACAGGAATCAGCCCCAGCATTTT. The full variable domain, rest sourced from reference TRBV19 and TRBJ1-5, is DGGITQSPKYLFRKEGQNVTLSCEQNLNHDAMYWYRQDPGQGLRLIYYSQIVNDFQKGDIAEGYSVSREKKESFPLTVTSAQKNPTAFYLCASSTGLDRNQPQHFGDGTRLSIL.

Here the CDR3 reads CASSQPFALAGAGELFF. CDR3 sequence (DNA): TGTGCCAGCAGCCAACCGTTTGCCCTGGCGGGAGCCGGGGAGCTGTTTTTT. The chain joins TRBV3-1 (or the pseudogene TRBV3-2) to TRBJ2-2; 7 bases fit TRBD2. This CDR3 has 17 amino acids. J gave up 6 bases and V 2 bases, and 12 bases lay outside the gene matches. Germline CDR1 LGHDT, CDR2 YNNKEL (reference sequence).

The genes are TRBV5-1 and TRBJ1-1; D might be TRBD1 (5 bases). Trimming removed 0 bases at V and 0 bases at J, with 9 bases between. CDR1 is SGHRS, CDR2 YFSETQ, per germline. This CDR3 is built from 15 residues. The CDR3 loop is CASSLVQGMNTEAFF. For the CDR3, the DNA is TGCGCCAGCAGCTTGGTGCAGGGCATGAACACTGAAGCTTTCTTT.

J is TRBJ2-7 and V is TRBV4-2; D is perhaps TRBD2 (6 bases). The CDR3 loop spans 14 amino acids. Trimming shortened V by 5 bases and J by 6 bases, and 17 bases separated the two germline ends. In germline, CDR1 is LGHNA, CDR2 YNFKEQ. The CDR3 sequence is CASSTVGGAIEQYF. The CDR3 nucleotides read TGTGCCAGCAGCACGGTTGGAGGGGCTATCGAGCAGTACTTC.

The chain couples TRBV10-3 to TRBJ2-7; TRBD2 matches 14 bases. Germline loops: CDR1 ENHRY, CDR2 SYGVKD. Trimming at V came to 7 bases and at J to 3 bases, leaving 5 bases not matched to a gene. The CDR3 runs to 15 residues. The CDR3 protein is CAIKGTSGSGYEQYF. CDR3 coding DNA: TGTGCCATCAAAGGGACTAGCGGGAGTGGCTACGAGCAGTACTTC.

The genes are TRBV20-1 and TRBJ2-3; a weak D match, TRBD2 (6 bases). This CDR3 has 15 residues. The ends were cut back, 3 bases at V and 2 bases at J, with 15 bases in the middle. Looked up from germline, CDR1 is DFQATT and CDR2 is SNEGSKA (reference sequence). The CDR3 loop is CSASQRVRDTDTQYF. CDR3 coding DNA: TGCAGTGCTAGTCAGCGGGTTCGAGACACAGATACGCAGTATTTT.

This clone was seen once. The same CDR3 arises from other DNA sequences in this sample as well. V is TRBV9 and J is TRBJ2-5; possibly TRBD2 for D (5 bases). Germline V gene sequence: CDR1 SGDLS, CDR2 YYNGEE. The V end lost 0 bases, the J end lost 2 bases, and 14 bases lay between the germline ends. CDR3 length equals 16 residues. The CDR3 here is CASSVALDRGQETQYF. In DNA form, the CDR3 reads TGTGCCAGCAGCGTAGCTCTCGATCGGGGACAAGAGACCCAGTACTTC.

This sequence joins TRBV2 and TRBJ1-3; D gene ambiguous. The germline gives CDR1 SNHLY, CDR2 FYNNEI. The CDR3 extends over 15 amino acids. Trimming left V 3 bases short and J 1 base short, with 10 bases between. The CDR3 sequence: CASSDKPDSGNTIYF. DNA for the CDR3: TGTGCCAGCAGTGACAAGCCCGATTCTGGAAACACCATATATTTT.

This CDR3 reads CASSPRPSGTGELFF. Written as DNA, the CDR3 is TGTGCCAGCAGCCCGAGGCCCTCGGGGACCGGGGAGCTGTTTTTT. This chain connects TRBV7-8 to TRBJ2-2; a weak D match, TRBD2 (5 bases). CDR3 length equals 15 residues. Germline V gene data show CDR1 as SGHVS and CDR2 as FQNEAQ. Trimming cost V 5 bases and J 5 bases, with 15 bases left between them.

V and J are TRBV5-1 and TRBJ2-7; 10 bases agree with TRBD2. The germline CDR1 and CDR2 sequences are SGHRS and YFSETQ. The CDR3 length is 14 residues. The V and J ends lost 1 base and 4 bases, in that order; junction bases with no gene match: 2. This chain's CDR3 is CASSLSSGRYEQYF. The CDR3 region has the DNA TGCGCCAGCAGCTTGAGTAGCGGGAGGTACGAGCAGTACTTC. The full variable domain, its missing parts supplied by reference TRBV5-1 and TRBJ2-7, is KAGVTQTPRYLIKTRGQQVTLSCSPISGHRSVSWYQQTPGQGLQFLFEYFSETQRNKGNFPGRFSGRQFSNSRSEMNVSTLELGDSALYLCASSLSSGRYEQYFGPGTRLTVT.

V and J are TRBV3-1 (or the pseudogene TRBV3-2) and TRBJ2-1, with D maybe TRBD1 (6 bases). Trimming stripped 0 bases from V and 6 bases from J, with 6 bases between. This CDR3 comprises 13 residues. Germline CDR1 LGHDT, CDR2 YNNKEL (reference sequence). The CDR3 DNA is TGTGCCAGCAGCCAAGAAGGGGGCAATGAGCAGTTCTTC. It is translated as CASSQEGGNEQFF.

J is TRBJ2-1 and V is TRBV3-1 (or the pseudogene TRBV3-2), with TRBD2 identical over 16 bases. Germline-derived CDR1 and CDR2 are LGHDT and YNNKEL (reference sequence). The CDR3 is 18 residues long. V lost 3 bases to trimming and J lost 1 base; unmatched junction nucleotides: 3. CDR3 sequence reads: CASSQGLAGGNSYNEQFF. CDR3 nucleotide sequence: TGTGCCAGCAGCCAGGGACTAGCGGGAGGGAATTCCTACAATGAGCAGTTCTTC.

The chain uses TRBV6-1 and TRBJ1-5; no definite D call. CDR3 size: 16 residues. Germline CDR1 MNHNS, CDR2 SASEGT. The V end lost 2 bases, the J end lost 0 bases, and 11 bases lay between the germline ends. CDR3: CASSELERYSNQPQHF. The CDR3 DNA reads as TGTGCCAGCAGTGAATTAGAACGGTATAGCAATCAGCCCCAGCATTTT.

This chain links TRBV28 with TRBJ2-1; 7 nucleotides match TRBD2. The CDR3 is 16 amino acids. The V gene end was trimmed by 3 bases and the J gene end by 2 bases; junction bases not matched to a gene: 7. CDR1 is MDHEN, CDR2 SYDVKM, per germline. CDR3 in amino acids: CASSFLRLAPYNEQFF. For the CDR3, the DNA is TGTGCCAGCAGTTTCCTCCGACTAGCCCCCTACAATGAGCAGTTCTTC.

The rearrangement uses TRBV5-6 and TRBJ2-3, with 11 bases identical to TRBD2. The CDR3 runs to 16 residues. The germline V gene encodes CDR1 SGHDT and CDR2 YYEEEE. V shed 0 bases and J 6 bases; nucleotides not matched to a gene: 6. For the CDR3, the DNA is TGTGCCAGCAGCTTGGAACTAGCGGGAGTGGGCGATACGCAGTATTTT. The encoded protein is CASSLELAGVGDTQYF.

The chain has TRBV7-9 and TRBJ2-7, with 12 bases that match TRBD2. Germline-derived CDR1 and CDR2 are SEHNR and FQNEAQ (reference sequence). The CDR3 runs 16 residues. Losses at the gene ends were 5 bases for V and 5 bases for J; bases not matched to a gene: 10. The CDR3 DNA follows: TGTGCCAGCAGCCAGACTAGCGGGAGAACCCCCCACGAGCAGTACTTC. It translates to CASSQTSGRTPHEQYF.

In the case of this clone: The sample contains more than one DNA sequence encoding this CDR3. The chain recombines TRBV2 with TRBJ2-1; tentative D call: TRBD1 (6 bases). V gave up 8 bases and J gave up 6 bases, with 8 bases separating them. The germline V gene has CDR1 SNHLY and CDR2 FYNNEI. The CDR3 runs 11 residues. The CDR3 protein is CASSRGNEQFF. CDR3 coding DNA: TGTGCCAGCTCCAGGGGCAATGAGCAGTTCTTC.

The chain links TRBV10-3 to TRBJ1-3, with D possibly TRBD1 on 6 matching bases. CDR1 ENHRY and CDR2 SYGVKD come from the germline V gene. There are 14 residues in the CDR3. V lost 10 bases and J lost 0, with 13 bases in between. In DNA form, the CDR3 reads TGTGCCACCTGGACAGAGCGCTCTGGAAACACCATATATTTT. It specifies CATWTERSGNTIYF.